The rows below give T cell receptor beta chains drawn from one sample of a study of OX40 agonist ivuxolimab in advanced cancers. Here immunoSEQ multiplex PCR was the method, and the copy in TCRdb shows in-frame clones only, minus some. The sample has some 10,000 clones, over 60% seen once; the top ten hold roughly 23%. The source was CD4+ or CD8+ T cells sorted from blood, collected in a trial of the OX40 agonist ivuxolimab. The source of these receptors is an adult with an advanced solid tumor such as melanoma, head and neck, liver or kidney cancer. The CDR3 runs from the conserved cysteine through the conserved F or W. The size field is filled for only some rows; it gives once, few, many or a size class.

cdr3_length j_call v_call clone_size cdr3_aa
14 TRBJ2-5 TRBV27 NA CASSPGLSSIGQYF
17 TRBJ1-2 TRBV28 NA CASSPRGTGKVSDGYTF
14 TRBJ2-7 TRBV19 NA CASSWGGSSYEQYF
15 TRBJ2-2 TRBV5-1 once CASSLWDSWSGELFF
14 TRBJ1-3 TRBV30 NA CAWSKVRRENTIYF
15 TRBJ2-7 TRBV6-5 NA CASSPSVGSSYEQYF
20 TRBJ2-5 TRBV15 NA CATSRARGTSGRALEETQYF
12 TRBJ2-2 TRBV6-4 NA CASRDRSGELFF
12 TRBJ2-1 TRBV11-2 NA CASSLVVNEQFF
17 TRBJ1-3 TRBV7-9 NA CASSLALPLSSGNTIYF
13 TRBJ1-1 TRBV9 NA CASSGLGSTEAFF
15 TRBJ1-2 TRBV27 NA CASSPLGRGRDGYTF
14 TRBJ2-3 TRBV28 NA CASSWAGGPNTQYF
15 TRBJ2-1 TRBV2 NA CASSETGNSYNEQFF
16 TRBJ1-2 TRBV5-1 NA CASSLGVVDNNYGYTF
13 TRBJ2-7 TRBV4-2 once CASSQVLGYEQYF
17 TRBJ2-3 TRBV10-3 NA CAISEYPGRTSTDTQYF
13 TRBJ1-5 TRBV5-1 large CASSFEGDQPQHF
22 TRBJ2-6 TRBV4-3 few CASSQDLLTSGSLFSGANVLTF
13 TRBJ2-7 TRBV2 NA CASRDRLAYEQYF
15 TRBJ1-1 TRBV27 NA CASSPGTGLMTEAFF
14 TRBJ2-7 TRBV4-2 NA CASSQLAGGREQYF
17 TRBJ1-1 TRBV11-3 NA CASSLGQGAKKGTEAFF
16 TRBJ2-1 TRBV7-9 NA CASSSGTSGRYNEQFF
14 TRBJ2-5 TRBV7-3 NA CASSQWGGRETQYF
16 TRBJ1-3 TRBV7-9 NA CASSSADGYSGNTIYF
14 TRBJ2-7 TRBV27 large CASSLQGANYEQYF
14 TRBJ2-7 TRBV29-1 NA CSVEVRHSSYEQYF
13 TRBJ2-7 TRBV29-1 NA CSVEEGSSYEQYF
16 TRBJ2-5 TRBV6-1 NA CASSEGDRLYQETQYF
17 TRBJ1-3 TRBV28 NA CASSLNRDSFFGNTIYF
15 TRBJ2-3 TRBV6-4 NA CASSEGGYESDTQYF
16 TRBJ2-7 TRBV30 once CAWSAPPGQGLLEQYF
13 TRBJ1-4 TRBV4-3 few CATSERRGEKLFF
15 TRBJ1-6 TRBV15 NA CATSRDSQGASPLHF
15 TRBJ1-2 TRBV27 NA CASSLKAGGNYGYTF
18 TRBJ2-1 TRBV11-3 NA CASSLGIAGGSVLDEQFF
12 TRBJ2-7 TRBV28 NA CASSPRSYEQYF
14 TRBJ1-1 TRBV12-5 medium-sized CASNDRTGSTEAFF
15 TRBJ2-7 TRBV5-1 NA CASSLEGGFREEQYF
15 TRBJ2-7 TRBV27 NA CASSLSWGQGYEQYF
13 TRBJ1-1 TRBV7-9 NA CASSLQGFTEAFF
16 TRBJ2-7 TRBV9 once CASSVGGTGLPYEQYF
16 TRBJ2-7 TRBV4-1 NA CASSQALAGLSYEQYF
13 TRBJ2-7 TRBV6-5 NA CASSYAGRYEQYF
13 TRBJ1-3 TRBV6-5 few CASSFKAGNTIYF
16 TRBJ2-7 TRBV7-9 NA CASSLAGGHHSYEQYF
13 TRBJ2-3 TRBV30 NA CAWNWGGTDTQYF
16 TRBJ2-1 TRBV11-3 NA CASSLVSAGSYNEQFF